This record concerns one T cell receptor beta chain sequence. Its antigen is unidentified. The data were obtained in a study of blood T cells in healthy people across ages. There are 14 residues in the CDR3. In germline, CDR1 is KGHDR, CDR2 SFDVKD. J was trimmed by 6 bases and V by 8 bases; bases with no gene match: 9. With a J-beta primer mix and a sample-barcoded 5' primer, a second PCR ran 7 to 11 cycles. TCRdb redid the calling of the 5' RACE reads with MiXCR, one entry per CDR3 protein. The sample has about 780,000 distinct CDR3 sequences, 46% seen once; the top ten hold approximately 18%. Study-level results: Reliance upon unsorted PBMCs precluded definitive naive versus antigen-experienced comparison.

The chain recombines TRBV24-1 with TRBJ2-3, with 8 bases identical to TRBD2. This receptor was taken from a man older than 75 in good health. Material for sequencing was blood. Written as DNA, the CDR3 is TGTGCCACCATGGGGGAGCGGGAGACGGATACGCAGTATTTT. Its protein is CATMGERETDTQYF.